The TCR beta chain under discussion was sequenced for a study of response to subunit inactivated influenza vaccine. TCRdb used MiXCR to reprocess the RT-PCR reads, holding one entry per CDR3 protein. The sample holds 450,000 to 550,000 distinct CDR3 sequences; about 25% are singletons and the top ten take about 1.9%. Points from the study as a whole: There was a suggestion from the authors that each seasonal influenza vaccination recruits few new T cells.

This clonotype was detected only a few times. Its antigen is undetermined. V lost 2 bases to trimming and J lost 0 bases, with 5 bases between them. This CDR3 is built from 15 residues. Germline V gives CDR1 ENHRY, CDR2 SYGVKD. The rearrangement links TRBV10-3 to TRBJ1-6, with unresolved D. The material sequenced was CD4+ T cells sorted from PBMCs, taken less than 6 days after vaccination. This clonotype was obtained from a man between 45 and 60 years old who received an inactivated influenza vaccine. CDR3 bases: TGTGCCATCAGTGAGGGCAGCTCCTATAATTCACCCCTCCACTTT. Translated: CAISEGSSYNSPLHF.